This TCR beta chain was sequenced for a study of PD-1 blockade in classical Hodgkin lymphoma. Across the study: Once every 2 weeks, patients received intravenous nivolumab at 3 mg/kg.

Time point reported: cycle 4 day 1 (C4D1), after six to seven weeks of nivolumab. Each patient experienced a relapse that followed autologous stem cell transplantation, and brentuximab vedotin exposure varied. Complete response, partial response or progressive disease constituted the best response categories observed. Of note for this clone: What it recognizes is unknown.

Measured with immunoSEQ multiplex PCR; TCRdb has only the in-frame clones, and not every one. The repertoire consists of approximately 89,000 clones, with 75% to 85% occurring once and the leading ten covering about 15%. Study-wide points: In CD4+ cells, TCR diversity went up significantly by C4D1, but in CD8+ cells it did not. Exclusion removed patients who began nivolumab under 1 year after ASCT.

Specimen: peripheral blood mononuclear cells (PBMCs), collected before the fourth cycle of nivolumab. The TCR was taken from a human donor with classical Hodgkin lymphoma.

The CDR3 here is CASSLPDLGEQYF. As DNA, the CDR3 is TGTGCCAGCAGTTTGCCGGACTTAGGCGAGCAGTACTTC. The chain carries TRBV27 and TRBJ2-7, with a weak D call TRBD2 (5 bases). This CDR3 is built from 13 residues. Germline V gene data show CDR1 as MNHEY and CDR2 as SMNVEV (reference sequence). With 3 bases removed from V and 6 bases from J, the gap between germline ends came to 12 bases.